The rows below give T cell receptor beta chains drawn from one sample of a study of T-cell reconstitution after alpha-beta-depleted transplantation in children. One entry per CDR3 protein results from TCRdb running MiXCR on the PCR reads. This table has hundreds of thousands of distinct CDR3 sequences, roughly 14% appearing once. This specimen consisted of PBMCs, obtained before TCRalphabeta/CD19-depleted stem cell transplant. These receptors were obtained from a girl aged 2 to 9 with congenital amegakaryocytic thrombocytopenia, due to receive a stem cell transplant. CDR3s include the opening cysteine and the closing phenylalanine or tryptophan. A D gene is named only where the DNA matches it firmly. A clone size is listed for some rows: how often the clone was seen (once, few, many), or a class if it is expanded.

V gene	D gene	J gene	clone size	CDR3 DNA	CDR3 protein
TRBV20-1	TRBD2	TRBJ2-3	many	TGCAGTGCTAGGTCCTACGGGAGGGGCACAGATACGCAGTATTTT	CSARSYGRGTDTQYF
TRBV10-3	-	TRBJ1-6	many	TGTGCCATCAGCACCTTCGGACCCGCGTTGGGGTTGTCTAATTCACCCCTCCACTTT	CAISTFGPALGLSNSPLHF
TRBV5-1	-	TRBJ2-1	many	TGCGCCAGCAGCCCTGCCGGGAGAATCTATGAGCAGTTCTTC	CASSPAGRIYEQFF
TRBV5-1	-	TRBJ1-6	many	TGCGCCAGCAGCTTGCTGGACAATTCACCCCTCCACTTT	CASSLLDNSPLHF
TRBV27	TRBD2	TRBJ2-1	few	TGTGCCAGCAGTTTCCCGGGACTAGGTCAGTTCTTC	CASSFPGLGQFF
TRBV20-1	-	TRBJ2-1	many	TGCAGTGCTAGTAAGCCGGGGGAGGGGGCCTACAATGAGCAGTTCTTC	CSASKPGEGAYNEQFF
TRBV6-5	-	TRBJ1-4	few	TGTGCCAGCAGTTACGGGGCAGGGATTGGTGAAAAACTGTTTTTT	CASSYGAGIGEKLFF
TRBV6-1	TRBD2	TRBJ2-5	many	TGTGCCAGCAGGCTAGCGGCACAGCTAGAGACCCAGTACTTC	CASRLAAQLETQYF
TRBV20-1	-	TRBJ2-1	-	TGCAGTGTCGGGACCATCTACAATGAGCAGTTCTTC	CSVGTIYNEQFF
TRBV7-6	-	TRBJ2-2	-	TGTGCCAGCAGCTCTGCGGCAGGGGTGTTCGGGGAGCTGTTTTTT	CASSSAAGVFGELFF
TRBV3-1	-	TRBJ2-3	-	TGTGCCAGCAGCCAAGAAGCCGTACCGAACACAGATACGCAGTATTTT	CASSQEAVPNTDTQYF
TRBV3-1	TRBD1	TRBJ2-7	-	TGTGCCAGCAGCCAAGGCCGGGACAGACAGTACTTC	CASSQGRDRQYF
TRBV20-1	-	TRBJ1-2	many	TGCAGTGCTAGACAGGGGAACGGCTATGGCTACACCTTC	CSARQGNGYGYTF
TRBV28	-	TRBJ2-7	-	TGTGCCAGCACCATGACCGGGTGGGGCACCTACGAGCAGTACTTC	CASTMTGWGTYEQYF
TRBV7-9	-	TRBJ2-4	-	TGTGCCAGCAGTCCCGTTGTAGCCAAAAACATTCAGTACTTC	CASSPVVAKNIQYF
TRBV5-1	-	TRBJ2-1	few	TGCGCCAGCAGCTCCTACATGGGAACTAGCTCCTACAATGAGCAGTTCTTC	CASSSYMGTSSYNEQFF
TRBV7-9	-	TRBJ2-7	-	TGTGCCAGCAGCTTAATGGGCAACGAGCAGTACTTC	CASSLMGNEQYF
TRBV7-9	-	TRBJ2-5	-	TGTGCCAGCAGCCCCCCCCTTGTCGACCAAGAGACCCAGTACTTC	CASSPPLVDQETQYF
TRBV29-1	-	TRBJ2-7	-	TGCAGCGTTGAACAATCCTACGAGCAGTACTTC	CSVEQSYEQYF
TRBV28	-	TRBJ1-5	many	TGTGCCAGCAGTCTGATGCGACAGCCCCAGCATTTT	CASSLMRQPQHF
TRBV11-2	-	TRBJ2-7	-	TGTGCCAGCAGCTTAGTCAGTTGGGCAGGGCAATCCTACGAGCAGTACTTC	CASSLVSWAGQSYEQYF
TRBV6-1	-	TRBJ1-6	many	TGTGCCAGCAGCCACGGGGGCAGGGAGTCCTATAATTCACCCCTCCACTTT	CASSHGGRESYNSPLHF
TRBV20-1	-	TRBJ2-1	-	TGCTGTGCTAGTAGTCAGTGGAAGCGGTCCTACAATGAGCAGTTCTTC	CCASSQWKRSYNEQFF
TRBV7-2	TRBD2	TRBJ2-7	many	TGTGCCAGCAGAGTCAGACTAGCGGGAACCCACGAGCAGTACTTC	CASRVRLAGTHEQYF
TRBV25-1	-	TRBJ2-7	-	TGTGCCAGCAGTTCCCGACTATCACCCTACGAGCAGTACTTC	CASSSRLSPYEQYF
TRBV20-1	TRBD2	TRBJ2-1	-	TGCAGTGCTAGCCTGCTAGCGGGGGCATCGGGGATGGTGCAGTTCTTC	CSASLLAGASGMVQFF
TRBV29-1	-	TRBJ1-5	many	TGCAGCGTTGCTAGTGGTACGGGGAATCAGCCCCAGCATTTT	CSVASGTGNQPQHF